Presented here are 31 T cell receptor beta chains from one specimen sequenced in a study of OX40 agonist ivuxolimab in advanced cancers. The repertoire was sequenced with immunoSEQ multiplex PCR; TCRdb's copy has only in-frame clones and lacks some. The sample lists about 75,000 clones, 85% to 90% occurring once. This specimen consisted of CD4+ or CD8+ T cells sorted from blood, obtained in a trial of the OX40 agonist ivuxolimab. These receptors originate from an adult with an advanced solid tumor such as melanoma, head and neck, liver or kidney cancer.

The V and J genes are TRBV11-2 and TRBJ2-2; 7 nucleotides match TRBD1. With V trimmed by 3 bases and J by 0 bases, 1 base remained unmatched. The CDR3 extends over 15 amino acids. Germline V gene sequence: CDR1 SGHAT, CDR2 FQNNGV. The CDR3 bases are TGTGCCAGCAGCTTGGGGACAGCGAACACCGGGGAGCTGTTTTTT. This encodes CASSLGTANTGELFF. The complete variable domain, with remaining parts taken from reference TRBV11-2 and TRBJ2-2, reads EAGVAQSPRYKIIEKRQSVAFWCNPISGHATLYWYQQILGQGPKLLIQFQNNGVVDDSQLPKDRFSAERLKGVDSTLKIQPAKLEDSAVYLCASSLGTANTGELFFGEGSRLTVL.

The rearrangement joins TRBV30 to TRBJ2-1; a possible D gene is TRBD1 (5 bases). This CDR3 contains 12 residues. Germline CDR1 is GTSNPN and CDR2 is SVGIG (reference sequence). Deletions cut 3 bases from V and 2 bases from J, with 5 bases between. In DNA, the CDR3 is TGTGCCTGGAGGGACACCTACAATGAGCAGTTCTTC. Amino acid sequence: CAWRDTYNEQFF.

This rearrangement joins TRBV28 to TRBJ2-3; TRBD2 matches at 7 bases. The CDR3 loop spans 14 amino acids. Trimming cost V 8 bases and J 7 bases; bases outside gene matches: 12. CDR1 and CDR2 (germline): MDHEN, SYDVKM. Here the CDR3 DNA reads TGTGCCAGCTGGGCCCTTCCCGGGACTAATACGCAGTATTTT. Its translation: CASWALPGTNTQYF. Drawing the rest from reference TRBV28 and TRBJ2-3, the complete variable domain is DVKVTQSSRYLVKRTGEKVFLECVQDMDHENMFWYRQDPGLGLRLIYFSYDVKMKEKGDIPEGYSVSREKKERFSLILESASTNQTSMYLCASWALPGTNTQYFGPGTRLTVL.

The sample holds one count of this clone. The rearrangement uses TRBV11-2 and TRBJ2-7; D unclear. CDR1 SGHAT and CDR2 FQNNGV come from the germline V gene. The ends were cut back, 5 bases at V and 2 bases at J, with 13 bases in the middle. The CDR3 is made up of 14 amino acids. This CDR3 is CASSLLVGAYEQYF. In DNA, the CDR3 is TGTGCCAGCAGCCTCCTCGTTGGGGCCTACGAGCAGTACTTC.

V and J are TRBV7-2 and TRBJ2-5, with D unresolved. The V end was cut by 4 bases, the J end by 4 bases, with 13 bases between. Germline assignment: CDR1 SGHTA and CDR2 FQGNSA. The CDR3 is 14 amino acids. The CDR3 bases are TGTGCCAGCAGCTCCCGACCCTTGAGAGAGACCCAGTACTTC. As protein: CASSSRPLRETQYF.

The V call is TRBV5-1, the J call TRBJ1-1; D call uncertain. Germline lookup yields CDR1 SGHRS and CDR2 YFSETQ. The CDR3 is 13 amino acids. Between the trimmed V and J ends, which lost 2 bases and 0 bases, there was a span of 5 bases. In DNA, the CDR3 is TGCGCCAGCAGCTTAAGGTTGAACACTGAAGCTTTCTTT. Translation: CASSLRLNTEAFF.

The chain employs TRBV7-6 and TRBJ1-5; 8 nucleotides agree with TRBD1. The CDR3 length is 14 residues. V lost 1 base to trimming and J lost 7 bases; unmatched junction nucleotides: 3. The germline gives CDR1 SGHVS, CDR2 FNYEAQ. The CDR3 DNA is TGTGCCAGCAGCTTAGGACAGGGGATACAGCCCCAGCATTTT. It encodes CASSLGQGIQPQHF.

The chain recombines TRBV18 with TRBJ1-5, with unresolved D. V shed 6 bases and J shed 3 bases, with 9 bases lying between them. The germline V gene has CDR1 KGHSH and CDR2 LQKENI. CDR3 size: 13 residues. The CDR3 DNA reads as TGTGCCAGCTCTGCGGACCCCAATCAGCCCCAGCATTTT. Its protein is CASSADPNQPQHF.

This chain's CDR3 is CASSLRVTQNQPQHF. The CDR3 DNA reads as TGTGCCAGCAGCTTGCGAGTTACCCAAAATCAGCCCCAGCATTTT. V gene TRBV5-6 combines with J gene TRBJ1-5; D not certain. Between the trimmed V and J ends, which lost 1 base and 4 bases, there was a span of 12 bases. This CDR3 spans 15 amino acids. Germline V gene data show CDR1 as SGHDT and CDR2 as YYEEEE.

The DNA for the CDR3 is TGTGCCACGACGGACGGGGGTTTCTATGGCTACACCTTC. It is translated as CATTDGGFYGYTF. The gene calls are TRBV19 and TRBJ1-2; D may be TRBD1 (5 bases). The CDR3 spans 13 residues. Germline V gives CDR1 LNHDA, CDR2 SQIVND (reference sequence). Trimming took off 10 bases at V and 4 bases at J, with 16 bases between the two ends.

The chain employs TRBV11-2 and TRBJ1-6, with a weak D call TRBD1 (6 bases). CDR3 length: 16 residues. The germline gives CDR1 SGHAT, CDR2 FQNNGV. V lost 6 bases, J lost 7 bases, and 19 bases lay in between. The CDR3 DNA reads TGTGCCAGCAGAGTAACTACCGGGACAACCAATTCACCCCTCCACTTT. This translates into CASRVTTGTTNSPLHF.

V gene TRBV27 combines with J gene TRBJ1-4; D possibly corresponds to TRBD1 (6 bases). The CDR3 is 14 amino acids. The germline V and J ends were trimmed by 8 bases and 4 bases, with 14 bases remaining between them. The germline gives CDR1 MNHEY, CDR2 SMNVEV (reference sequence). The CDR3 region is CASRRGGFNEKLFF. The CDR3 DNA reads TGTGCCAGCCGACGAGGGGGTTTTAATGAAAAACTGTTTTTT.

The chain is built from TRBV9 and TRBJ2-2, with TRBD2 identical over 8 bases. With 5 bases clipped from V and 0 bases from J, the junction kept 9 bases outside the gene matches. The germline gives CDR1 SGDLS, CDR2 YYNGEE. This CDR3 spans 17 amino acids. As DNA, the CDR3 is TGTGCCAGCAGTCTCGGGAGGGACACTTCGAACACCGGGGAGCTGTTTTTT. It is translated as CASSLGRDTSNTGELFF.

This chain joins TRBV6-5 and TRBJ2-1; 9 bases align to TRBD2. Germline V lookup: CDR1 MNHEY, CDR2 SVGAGI. V trimming: 2 bases; J trimming: 6 bases; junction bases outside the gene matches: 5. This CDR3 comprises 15 residues. This CDR3 is CASSYGLAGPNEQFF. The CDR3 region has the DNA TGTGCCAGCAGTTACGGGCTAGCGGGGCCCAATGAGCAGTTCTTC.

The CDR3 nucleotides read TGTGCCAGCAGCCCGGGACAGTCCTACGAGCAGTACTTC. This codes for CASSPGQSYEQYF. V and J are TRBV7-8 and TRBJ2-7, with 7 positions matching TRBD1. Germline CDR1 is SGHVS and CDR2 is FQNEAQ. J gave up 1 base and V 5 bases, and 2 bases lay outside the gene matches. The CDR3 covers 13 residues. Combining the CDR3 with reference TRBV7-8 and TRBJ2-7 gives the whole variable domain GAGVSQSPRYKVAKRGQDVALRCDPISGHVSLFWYQQALGQGPEFLTYFQNEAQLDKSGLPSDRFFAERPEGSVSTLKIQRTQQEDSAVYLCASSPGQSYEQYFGPGTRLTVT.

The V gene is TRBV5-1, the J gene TRBJ2-5; 10 bases fit TRBD1. The germline CDR1 and CDR2 sequences are SGHRS and YFSETQ. Trimming removed 3 bases from V and 5 bases from J; junction bases left unmatched: 10. There are 16 residues in the CDR3. CDR3 in amino acids: CASSSPGQGNAETQYF. CDR3 sequence (DNA): TGCGCCAGCAGCTCGCCGGGACAGGGGAACGCGGAGACCCAGTACTTC.

This clone has just a few counts. The V and J genes are TRBV2 and TRBJ1-5; the D is unclear. Looked up from germline, CDR1 is SNHLY and CDR2 is FYNNEI. The CDR3 is made up of 14 amino acids. The V end lost 3 bases, the J end lost 7 bases, and 13 bases lay between the germline ends. For the CDR3, the DNA is TGTGCCAGCAGTGAGGAGGTGGGGTGGCAGCCCCAGCATTTT. It yields the protein CASSEEVGWQPQHF. The full variable domain, in which reference TRBV2 and TRBJ1-5 provide the parts outside the CDR3, is EPEVTQTPSHQVTQMGQEVILRCVPISNHLYFYWYRQILGQKVEFLVSFYNNEISEKSEIFDDQFSVERPDGSNFTLKIRSTKLEDSAMYFCASSEEVGWQPQHFGDGTRLSIL.

As to this clone: The same CDR3 can be traced to other DNA sequences in this sample. The J gene is TRBJ1-1, the V gene TRBV5-1; D gene ambiguous. The V end lost 1 base, the J end lost 1 base, and 8 bases lay between the germline ends. Germline CDR1 and CDR2: SGHRS and YFSETQ. The CDR3 consists of 14 residues. The CDR3 nucleotides are TGCGCCAGCAGCTTGTCTTCGGGGAACACTGAAGCTTTCTTT. It specifies CASSLSSGNTEAFF.

V and J are TRBV18 and TRBJ2-2, with TRBD2 as a possible D gene (6 bases). The CDR3 is 15 residues long. CDR1 is KGHSH, CDR2 LQKENI, per germline. V lost 4 bases to trimming and J lost 7 bases, with 16 bases between them. CDR3 loop: CASSQLAGNIGELFF. CDR3 nucleotides: TGTGCCAGCTCACAACTGGCGGGGAATATCGGGGAGCTGTTTTTT.

This CDR3 is CASGLLRSRHEKLFF. CDR3 in DNA: TGTGCCAGCGGTCTACTTCGGTCACGCCATGAAAAACTGTTTTTT. The V gene is TRBV28, the J gene TRBJ1-4; no reliable D call. The length of the CDR3 is 15 residues. CDR1 MDHEN and CDR2 SYDVKM come from the germline V gene. V shed 8 bases and J shed 6 bases, with 19 bases lying between them.

The chain links TRBV19 to TRBJ2-3; D gene ambiguous. The V and J ends lost 0 bases and 5 bases respectively, with 6 bases between them. This CDR3 is 13 amino acids long. Germline V lookup: CDR1 LNHDA, CDR2 SQIVND (reference sequence). The CDR3 DNA follows: TGTGCCAGTAGTATAGATAGAAGAGATACGCAGTATTTT. It encodes CASSIDRRDTQYF.

The gene calls are TRBV5-1 and TRBJ1-5; 9 bases align to TRBD1. Per the germline V gene, CDR1 is SGHRS and CDR2 is YFSETQ. The ends lost 5 bases at V and 6 bases at J; junction bases unmatched: 9. The CDR3 loop spans 15 amino acids. For the CDR3, the DNA is TGCGCCAGCAGACGGACAGGGGACGGGAGTCAGCCCCAGCATTTT. This codes for CASRRTGDGSQPQHF. Complete variable domain (other parts from reference TRBV5-1 and TRBJ1-5): KAGVTQTPRYLIKTRGQQVTLSCSPISGHRSVSWYQQTPGQGLQFLFEYFSETQRNKGNFPGRFSGRQFSNSRSEMNVSTLELGDSALYLCASRRTGDGSQPQHFGDGTRLSIL.

This chain links TRBV5-1 with TRBJ2-3, with D perhaps TRBD2 (5 bases). V lost 4 bases to trimming and J lost 2 bases, with 11 bases between them. The V gene's germline CDR1 is SGHRS and CDR2 YFSETQ. This CDR3 region has 14 residues. The CDR3 DNA reads TGCGCCAGCAGCAATGCCGGGATCACAGATACGCAGTATTTT. The encoded protein is CASSNAGITDTQYF.

The chain couples TRBV5-6 to TRBJ2-5; possible D gene TRBD1, 5 bases. The ends were cut back, 2 bases at V and 5 bases at J, with 13 bases in the middle. This CDR3 has 14 residues. CDR1 is SGHDT and CDR2 is YYEEEE in the germline V gene. CDR3 sequence (DNA): TGTGCCAGCAGCTTTCCGGCAGGGTGGGAGACCCAGTACTTC. This codes for CASSFPAGWETQYF.

This clone occurred a few times. The J gene is TRBJ1-5, the V gene TRBV30; 8 nucleotides align to TRBD1. This CDR3 is built from 15 residues. Germline V gives CDR1 GTSNPN, CDR2 SVGIG (reference sequence). V lost 2 bases to trimming and J lost 3 bases; unmatched junction nucleotides: 6. In nucleotides, the CDR3 is TGTGCCTGGAGTTTCGGACAGGGAAACAATCAGCCCCAGCATTTT. Protein sequence: CAWSFGQGNNQPQHF.

Only a few counts were recorded for this clone. This chain uses TRBV6-5 with TRBJ1-1, with D unresolved. Germline values: CDR1 MNHEY, CDR2 SVGAGI. The V gene lost 7 bases and the J gene lost 8 bases, with 17 bases spanning the gap. The CDR3 loop spans 13 amino acids. The CDR3 coding sequence is TGTGCCAGCATTTCTCCCAGCCTGGGGGAAGCTTTCTTT. As protein: CASISPSLGEAFF.

This chain joins TRBV5-1 and TRBJ1-2, with TRBD1 matching 9 bases. Looked up from germline, CDR1 is SGHRS and CDR2 is YFSETQ. After removal of 3 bases from V and 5 bases from J, the junction contained 8 bases not matched to a gene. This CDR3 has 15 residues. CDR3 in amino acids: CASSSGQGKGYGYTF. CDR3 nucleotides: TGCGCCAGCAGCTCGGGACAGGGAAAAGGGTATGGCTACACCTTC.

This clone was counted a single time. The rearrangement joins TRBV6-5 to TRBJ1-4, with D perhaps matching TRBD1 (6 bases). Germline CDR1 is MNHEY and CDR2 is SVGAGI. V was trimmed by 4 bases and J by 15 bases, leaving 18 bases between them. CDR3 length: 13 residues. CDR3 sequence (DNA): TGTGCCAGCAGTTCTCCCGGGGGGGCCCTGTTGTTTTTT. Translation gives CASSSPGGALLFF.

The chain has TRBV18 and TRBJ2-5; a possible D gene is TRBD1 (7 bases). The germline V and J ends were trimmed by 1 base and 4 bases, with 13 bases remaining between them. This CDR3 spans 15 amino acids. Germline V CDR1 and CDR2: KGHSH, LQKENI. The CDR3 loop is CASSPLPQGGETQYF. The CDR3 nucleotides read TGTGCCAGCTCACCACTCCCGCAGGGGGGAGAGACCCAGTACTTC.

This rearrangement joins TRBV6-6 to TRBJ1-1; D unresolved. This CDR3 has 10 amino acids. The V end was cut by 6 bases, the J end by 10 bases, with 9 bases between. Germline V lookup: CDR1 MNHNY, CDR2 SVGAGI (reference sequence). This CDR3 reads CASSEFVAFF. The CDR3 DNA sequence: TGTGCCAGCAGCGAGTTTGTAGCTTTCTTT.

This clone was counted a single time. The chain uses TRBV2 and TRBJ2-3; 12 bases fit TRBD2. In germline, CDR1 is SNHLY, CDR2 FYNNEI. With V trimmed by 5 bases and J by 4 bases, 4 bases remained unmatched. There are 15 residues in the CDR3. The CDR3 here is CASSKLAGGADTQYF. The CDR3 coding sequence is TGTGCCAGCAGTAAACTAGCGGGAGGAGCAGATACGCAGTATTTT.